These T cell receptor beta chains were read from a single sample in a study of cytomegalovirus exposure and HLA in healthy donors. Assay: immunoSEQ multiplex PCR; the TCRdb copy retains only in-frame clones and omits some. The table lists 150,000 to 200,000 clones, more than 85% of them singletons. The source material was PBMCs. Source of these receptors: a girl under three years old in good health and CMV-seronegative. Both conserved end residues are part of each CDR3.

V gene: TRBV18; J gene: TRBJ1-1; CDR3 protein: CASSAGLNTEAFF
V gene: TRBV18; J gene: TRBJ1-1; CDR3 protein: CASSPRNTEAFF
V gene: TRBV9; J gene: TRBJ2-1; CDR3 protein: CASSATPFGGSSYNEQFF
V gene: TRBV19; J gene: NA; CDR3 protein: CASRALAGGSYEQYF
V gene: TRBV6-5; J gene: TRBJ2-3; CDR3 protein: CASSISGTSADTQYF
V gene: TRBV10-3; J gene: TRBJ1-2; CDR3 protein: CAISGSGGGYTF
V gene: TRBV27; J gene: TRBJ1-5; CDR3 protein: CASSLRQAYQPQHF
V gene: TRBV11-3; J gene: TRBJ2-5; CDR3 protein: CASSFTTGTGGIETQYF
V gene: TRBV7-2; J gene: NA; CDR3 protein: CASSTSGRGNEQYF
V gene: TRBV5-6; J gene: TRBJ2-4; CDR3 protein: CASSPLVKGVNIQYF
V gene: TRBV7-6; J gene: TRBJ2-2; CDR3 protein: CASSTRQNTGELFF